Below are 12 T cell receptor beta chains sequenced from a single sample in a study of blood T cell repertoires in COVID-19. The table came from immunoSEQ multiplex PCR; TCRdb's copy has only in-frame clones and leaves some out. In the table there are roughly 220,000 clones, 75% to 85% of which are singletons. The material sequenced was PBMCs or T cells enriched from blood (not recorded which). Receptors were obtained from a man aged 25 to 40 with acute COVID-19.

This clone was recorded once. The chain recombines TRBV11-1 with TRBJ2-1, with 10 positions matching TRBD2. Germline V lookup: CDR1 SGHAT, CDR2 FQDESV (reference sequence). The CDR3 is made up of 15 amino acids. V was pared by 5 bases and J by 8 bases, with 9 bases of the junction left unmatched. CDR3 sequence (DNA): TGTGCCAGCAGCCTATTAGCGGGGGGCATTGATGAGCAGTTCTTC. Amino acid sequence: CASSLLAGGIDEQFF. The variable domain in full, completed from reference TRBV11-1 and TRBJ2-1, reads EAEVAQSPRYKITEKSQAVAFWCDPISGHATLYWYRQILGQGPELLVQFQDESVVDDSQLPKDRFSAERLKGVDSTLKIQPAELGDSAMYLCASSLLAGGIDEQFFGPGTRLTVL.

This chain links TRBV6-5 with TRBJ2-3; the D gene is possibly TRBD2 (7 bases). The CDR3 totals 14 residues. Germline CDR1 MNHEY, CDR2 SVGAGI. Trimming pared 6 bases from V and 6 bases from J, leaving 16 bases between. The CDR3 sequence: CASRGGGRTDTQYF. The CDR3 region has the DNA TGTGCCAGCAGAGGGGGGGGAAGGACGGATACGCAGTATTTT.

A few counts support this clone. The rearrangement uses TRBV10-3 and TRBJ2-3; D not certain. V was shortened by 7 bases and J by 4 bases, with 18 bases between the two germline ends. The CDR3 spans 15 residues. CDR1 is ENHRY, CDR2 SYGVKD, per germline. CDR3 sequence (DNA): TGTGCCATCACTCCGTCCCTGGCAGGTCCAGATACGCAGTATTTT. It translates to CAITPSLAGPDTQYF.

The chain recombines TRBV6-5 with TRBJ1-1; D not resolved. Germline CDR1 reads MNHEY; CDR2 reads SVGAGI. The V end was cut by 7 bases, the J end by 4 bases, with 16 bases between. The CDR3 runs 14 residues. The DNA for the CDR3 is TGTGCCAGCATCCCCCCCGGAGGTGGCACTGAAGCTTTCTTT. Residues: CASIPPGGGTEAFF.

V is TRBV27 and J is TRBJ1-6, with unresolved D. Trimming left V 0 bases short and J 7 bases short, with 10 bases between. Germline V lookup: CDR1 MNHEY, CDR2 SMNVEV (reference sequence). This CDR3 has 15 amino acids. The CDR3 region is CASSLSPGLNSPLHF. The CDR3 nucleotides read TGTGCCAGCAGTTTATCGCCGGGTTTGAATTCACCCCTCCACTTT.

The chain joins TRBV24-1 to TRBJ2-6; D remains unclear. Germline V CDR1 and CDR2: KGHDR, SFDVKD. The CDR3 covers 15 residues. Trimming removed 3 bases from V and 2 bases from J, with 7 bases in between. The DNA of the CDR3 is TGTGCCACCAGTGATGCGAAACCTGGGGCCAACGTCCTGACTTTC. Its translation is CATSDAKPGANVLTF.

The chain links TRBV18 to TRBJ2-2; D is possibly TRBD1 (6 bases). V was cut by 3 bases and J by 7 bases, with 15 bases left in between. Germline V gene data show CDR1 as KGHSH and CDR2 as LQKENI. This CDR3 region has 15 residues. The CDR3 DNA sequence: TGTGCCAGCTCACCTCCGACAGGACGGGGCGGGGAGCTGTTTTTT. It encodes CASSPPTGRGGELFF. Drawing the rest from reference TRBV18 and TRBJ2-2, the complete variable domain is NAGVMQNPRHLVRRRGQEARLRCSPMKGHSHVYWYRQLPEEGLKFMVYLQKENIIDESGMPKERFSAEFPKEGPSILRIQQVVRGDSAAYFCASSPPTGRGGELFFGEGSRLTVL.

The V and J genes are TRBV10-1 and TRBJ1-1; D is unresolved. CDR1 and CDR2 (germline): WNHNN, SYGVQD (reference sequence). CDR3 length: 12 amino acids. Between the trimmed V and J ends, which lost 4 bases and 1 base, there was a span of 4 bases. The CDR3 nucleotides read TGCGCCAGCAGTGGCGGGAACACTGAAGCTTTCTTT. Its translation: CASSGGNTEAFF.

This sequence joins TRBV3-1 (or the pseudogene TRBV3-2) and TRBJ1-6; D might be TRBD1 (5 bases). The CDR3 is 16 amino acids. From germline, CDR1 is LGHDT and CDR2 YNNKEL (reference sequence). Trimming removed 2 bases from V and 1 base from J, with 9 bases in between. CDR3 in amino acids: CASSQRGKSYNSPLHF. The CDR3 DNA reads TGTGCCAGCAGCCAAAGGGGAAAGTCCTATAATTCACCCCTCCACTTT.

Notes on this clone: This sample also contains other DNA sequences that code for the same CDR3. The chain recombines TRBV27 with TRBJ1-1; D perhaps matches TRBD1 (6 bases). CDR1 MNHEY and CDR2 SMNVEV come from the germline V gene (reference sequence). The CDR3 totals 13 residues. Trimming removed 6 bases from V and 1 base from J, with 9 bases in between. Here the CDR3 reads CASSLGQNTEAFF. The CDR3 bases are TGTGCCAGCAGCTTGGGACAGAACACTGAAGCTTTCTTT.

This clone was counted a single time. The CDR3 is CASSLITGGLTNEKLFF. The CDR3 DNA reads as TGTGCCAGCAGTCTCATCACAGGGGGACTCACTAATGAAAAACTGTTTTTT. The J gene is TRBJ1-4, the V gene TRBV27, with 8 bases lining up with TRBD1. CDR3 length: 17 residues. Germline CDR1 is MNHEY and CDR2 is SMNVEV (reference sequence). V shed 5 bases and J 2 bases; nucleotides not matched to a gene: 10.

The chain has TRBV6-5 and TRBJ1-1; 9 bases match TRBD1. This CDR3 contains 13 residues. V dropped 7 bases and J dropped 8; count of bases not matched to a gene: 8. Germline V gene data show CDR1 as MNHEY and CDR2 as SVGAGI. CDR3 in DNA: TGTGCCAGCATTATGACGGGACAGGGCGAAGCTTTCTTT. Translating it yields CASIMTGQGEAFF.